The subject of this entry is one TCR beta chain. These data belong to a study of blood T cell repertoires in COVID-19. In the study overall: Material from acute and convalescent COVID-19 was sourced from the United States, Italy and Spain.

Germline CDR1 ENHRY, CDR2 SYGVKD. This CDR3 comprises 12 residues. The V end was cut by 4 bases, the J end by 9 bases, with 10 bases between. Authors' methods: For nucleated cells, counts were estimated from reference gene primer amplification. Profiling relied on immunoSEQ multiplex PCR, and the TCRdb table lists in-frame clones only, not all of them. That table gives V, J and clone size, and the DNA gave D and trimming. Of about 76,000 clones in the sample, 86% are singletons; the top ten hold 15% to 20%. The gene calls are TRBV10-3 and TRBJ2-1; TRBD2 is a possible D gene (5 bases). The sequenced material came from peripheral blood. This sequence originates from a human donor in a cohort sampled during active COVID-19. The CDR3: CAISVGESEQFF. The CDR3, as DNA: TGTGCCATCAGTGTCGGGGAGAGTGAGCAGTTCTTC.